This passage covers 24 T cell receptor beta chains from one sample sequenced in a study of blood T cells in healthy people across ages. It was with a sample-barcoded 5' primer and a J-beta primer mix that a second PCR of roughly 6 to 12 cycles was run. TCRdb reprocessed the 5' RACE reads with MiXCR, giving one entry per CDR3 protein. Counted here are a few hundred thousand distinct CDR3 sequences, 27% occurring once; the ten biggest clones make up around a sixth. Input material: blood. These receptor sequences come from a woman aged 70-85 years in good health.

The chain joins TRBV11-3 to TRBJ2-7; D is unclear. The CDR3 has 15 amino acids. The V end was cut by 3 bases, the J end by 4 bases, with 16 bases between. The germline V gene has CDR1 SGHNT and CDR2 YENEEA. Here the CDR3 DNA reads TGTGCCAGCAGCTTCCCCAAAGTAAGGGCTTACGAGCAGTACTTC. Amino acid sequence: CASSFPKVRAYEQYF.

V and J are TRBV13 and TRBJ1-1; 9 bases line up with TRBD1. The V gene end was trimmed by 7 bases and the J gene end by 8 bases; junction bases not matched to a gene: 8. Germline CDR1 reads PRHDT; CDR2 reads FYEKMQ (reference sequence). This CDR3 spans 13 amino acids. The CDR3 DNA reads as TGTGCCAGCAATCGACAGGGGGTATTAGAAGCTTTCTTT. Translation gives CASNRQGVLEAFF.

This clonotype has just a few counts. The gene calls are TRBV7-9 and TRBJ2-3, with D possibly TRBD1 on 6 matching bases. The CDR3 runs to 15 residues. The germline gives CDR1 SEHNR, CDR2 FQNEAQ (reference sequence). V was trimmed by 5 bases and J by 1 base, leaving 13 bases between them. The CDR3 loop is CASSRQTGGTDTQYF. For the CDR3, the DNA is TGTGCCAGCAGCCGCCAGACAGGAGGCACAGATACGCAGTATTTT.

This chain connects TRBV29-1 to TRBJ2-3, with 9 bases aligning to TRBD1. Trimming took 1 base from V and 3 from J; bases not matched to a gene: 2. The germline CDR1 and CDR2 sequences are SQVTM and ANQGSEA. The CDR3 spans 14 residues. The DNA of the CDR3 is TGCAGCGTTGAAGGGACAGGGGTTACAGATACGCAGTATTTT. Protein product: CSVEGTGVTDTQYF.

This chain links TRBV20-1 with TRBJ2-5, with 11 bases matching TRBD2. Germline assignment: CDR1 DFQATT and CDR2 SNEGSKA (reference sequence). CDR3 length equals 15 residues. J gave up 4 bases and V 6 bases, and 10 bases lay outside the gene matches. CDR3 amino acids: CSAPLAGGWGETQYF. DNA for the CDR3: TGCAGTGCCCCTCTAGCGGGGGGCTGGGGAGAGACCCAGTACTTC.

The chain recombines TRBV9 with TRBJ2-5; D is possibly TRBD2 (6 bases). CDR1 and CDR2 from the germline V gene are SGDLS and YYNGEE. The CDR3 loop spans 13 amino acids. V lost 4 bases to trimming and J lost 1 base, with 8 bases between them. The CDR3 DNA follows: TGTGCCAGCAGCATAGCGGTCCAAGAGACCCAGTACTTC. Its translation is CASSIAVQETQYF.

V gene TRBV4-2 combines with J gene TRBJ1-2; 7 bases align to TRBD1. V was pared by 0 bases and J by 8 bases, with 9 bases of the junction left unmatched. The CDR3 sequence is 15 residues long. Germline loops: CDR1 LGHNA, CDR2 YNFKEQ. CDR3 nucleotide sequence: TGTGCCAGCAGCCAAGAGCCAGGGGGACACTTCGGCTACACCTTC. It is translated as CASSQEPGGHFGYTF.

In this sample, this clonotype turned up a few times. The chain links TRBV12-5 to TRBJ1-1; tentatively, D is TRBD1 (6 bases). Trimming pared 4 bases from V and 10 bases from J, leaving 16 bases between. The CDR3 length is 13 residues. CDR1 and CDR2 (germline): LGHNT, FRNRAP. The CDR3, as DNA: TGTGCTAGTGGTTCCATAGGGGGGTCCCCAGCTTTCTTT. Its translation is CASGSIGGSPAFF.

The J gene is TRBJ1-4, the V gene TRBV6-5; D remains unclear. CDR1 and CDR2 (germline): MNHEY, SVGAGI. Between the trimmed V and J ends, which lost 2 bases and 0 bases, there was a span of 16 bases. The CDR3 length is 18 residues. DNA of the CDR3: TGTGCCAGCAGTTACGGCGCACCTGGACGGACAACTAATGAAAAACTGTTTTTT. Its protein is CASSYGAPGRTTNEKLFF.

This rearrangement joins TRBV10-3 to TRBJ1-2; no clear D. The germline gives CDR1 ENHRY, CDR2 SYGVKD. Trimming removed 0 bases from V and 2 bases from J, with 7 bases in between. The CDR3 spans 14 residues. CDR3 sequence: CAISESGENYGYTF. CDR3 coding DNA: TGTGCCATCAGTGAGTCGGGAGAAAACTATGGCTACACCTTC.

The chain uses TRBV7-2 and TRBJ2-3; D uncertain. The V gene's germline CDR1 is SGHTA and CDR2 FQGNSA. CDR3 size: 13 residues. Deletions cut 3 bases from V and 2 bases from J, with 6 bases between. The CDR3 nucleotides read TGTGCCAGCAGCTTCGGTCACACAGATACGCAGTATTTT. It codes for CASSFGHTDTQYF.

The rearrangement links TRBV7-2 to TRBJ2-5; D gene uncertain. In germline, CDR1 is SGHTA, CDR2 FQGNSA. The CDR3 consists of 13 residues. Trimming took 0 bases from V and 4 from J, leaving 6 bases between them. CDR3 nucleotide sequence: TGTGCCAGCAGCTTAGCGTTCGGAGAGACCCAGTACTTC. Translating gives CASSLAFGETQYF.

CDR3 sequence (DNA): TGTGCCAGCAGCTTAGCGAGTGGGACAGGCCCCGGTTACTATGGCTACACCTTC. It translates to CASSLASGTGPGYYGYTF. The chain employs TRBV7-8 and TRBJ1-2; 8 positions match TRBD1. CDR1 is SGHVS and CDR2 is FQNEAQ in the germline V gene. V lost 0 bases, J lost 3 bases, and 12 bases stayed unmatched. There are 18 residues in the CDR3.

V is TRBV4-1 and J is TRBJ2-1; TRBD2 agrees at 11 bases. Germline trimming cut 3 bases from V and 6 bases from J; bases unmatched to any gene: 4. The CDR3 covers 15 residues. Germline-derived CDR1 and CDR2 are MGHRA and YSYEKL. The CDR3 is CASSQGLAASNEQFF. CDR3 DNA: TGCGCCAGCAGCCAGGGACTAGCGGCCTCCAATGAGCAGTTCTTC.

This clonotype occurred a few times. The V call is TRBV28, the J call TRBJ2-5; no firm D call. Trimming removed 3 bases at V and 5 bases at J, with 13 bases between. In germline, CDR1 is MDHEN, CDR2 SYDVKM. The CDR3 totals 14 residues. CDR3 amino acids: CASSFSVGRETQYF. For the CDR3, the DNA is TGTGCCAGCAGTTTTTCCGTCGGTAGGGAGACCCAGTACTTC.

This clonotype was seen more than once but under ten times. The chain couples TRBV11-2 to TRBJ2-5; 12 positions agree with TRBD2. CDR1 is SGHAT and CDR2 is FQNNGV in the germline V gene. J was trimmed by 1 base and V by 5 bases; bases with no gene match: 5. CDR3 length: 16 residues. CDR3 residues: CASSLRTSGTQETQYF. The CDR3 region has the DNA TGTGCCAGCAGCCTTCGGACTAGCGGGACCCAAGAGACCCAGTACTTC.

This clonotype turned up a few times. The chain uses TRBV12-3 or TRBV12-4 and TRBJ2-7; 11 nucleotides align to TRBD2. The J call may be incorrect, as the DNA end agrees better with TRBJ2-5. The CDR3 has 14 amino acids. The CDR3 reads CASSQRTSGQTQYF. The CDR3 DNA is TGTGCCAGCAGCCAACGGACTAGCGGGCAGACCCAGTACTTC.

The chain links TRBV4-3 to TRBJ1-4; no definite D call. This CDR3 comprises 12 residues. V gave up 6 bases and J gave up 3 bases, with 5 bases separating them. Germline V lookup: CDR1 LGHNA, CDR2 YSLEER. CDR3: CASSYPNEKLFF. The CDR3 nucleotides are TGCGCCAGCAGTTACCCTAATGAAAAACTGTTTTTT.

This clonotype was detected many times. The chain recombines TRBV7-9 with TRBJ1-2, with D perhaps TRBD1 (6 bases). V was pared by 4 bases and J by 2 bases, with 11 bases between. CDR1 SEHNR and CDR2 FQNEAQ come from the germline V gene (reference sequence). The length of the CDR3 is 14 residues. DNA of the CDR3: TGTGCCAGCAGCTCACCGACAGGCAACTATGGCTACACCTTC. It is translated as CASSSPTGNYGYTF.

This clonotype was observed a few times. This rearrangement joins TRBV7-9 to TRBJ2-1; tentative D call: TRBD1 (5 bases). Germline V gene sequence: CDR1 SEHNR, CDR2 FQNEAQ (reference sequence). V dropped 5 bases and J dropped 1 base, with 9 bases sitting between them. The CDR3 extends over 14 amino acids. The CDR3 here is CASSLTASYNEQFF. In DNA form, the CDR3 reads TGTGCCAGCAGCCTGACAGCTTCCTACAATGAGCAGTTCTTC.

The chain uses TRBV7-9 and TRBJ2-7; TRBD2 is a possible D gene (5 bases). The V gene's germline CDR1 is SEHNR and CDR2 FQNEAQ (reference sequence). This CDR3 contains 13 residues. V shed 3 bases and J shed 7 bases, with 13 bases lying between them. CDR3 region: CASSLDSPDEQYF. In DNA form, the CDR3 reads TGTGCCAGCAGCTTGGACTCCCCCGATGAGCAGTACTTC.

Here the CDR3 DNA reads TGCAGCGTTTCTCCGAGGGCTGGCGTGGAGACCCAGTACTTC. This translates into CSVSPRAGVETQYF. V gene TRBV29-1 combines with J gene TRBJ2-5, with a tentative D call TRBD2 (5 bases). Trimming removed 5 bases at V and 5 bases at J, with 18 bases between. The CDR3 is made up of 14 amino acids. The V gene's germline CDR1 is SQVTM and CDR2 ANQGSEA.

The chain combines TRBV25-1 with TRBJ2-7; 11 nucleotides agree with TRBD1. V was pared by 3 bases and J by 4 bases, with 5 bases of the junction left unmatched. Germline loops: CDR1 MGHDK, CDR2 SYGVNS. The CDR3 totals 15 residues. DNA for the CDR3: TGTGCCAGCAGTGACGATGGACAGGGGGCTTACGAGCAGTACTTC. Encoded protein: CASSDDGQGAYEQYF.

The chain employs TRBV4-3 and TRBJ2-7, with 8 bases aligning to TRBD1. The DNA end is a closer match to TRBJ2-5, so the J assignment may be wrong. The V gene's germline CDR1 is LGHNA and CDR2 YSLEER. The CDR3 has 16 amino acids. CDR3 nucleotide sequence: TGCGCCAGCAGCCAAGAGGTTGGACAGGGACAAGAGACCCAGTACTTC. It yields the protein CASSQEVGQGQETQYF.